The sequence of this T cell receptor (beta chain) was determined in a study of shared T cell receptors in the human thymus. TCRdb keeps only in-frame clones here, not all; method: immunoSEQ multiplex PCR. The sample has about 660,000 clones; 85% to 90% are singletons. CDR3 length: 14 residues. V gave up 0 bases and J gave up 1 base; unmatched junction bases: 3. In germline, CDR1 is GTSNPN, CDR2 SVGIG (reference sequence). These records were also assigned to another study, of human thymus T cells. As reported in that work: The people who donated were healthy Finnish babies having corrective surgery for congenital heart defects. Gene usage (both V and J) appeared biased in thymic and blood repertoires.

The source of this sequence is a boy under two years old with a congenital heart defect. Source material: thymocytes. The chain couples TRBV30 to TRBJ2-7, with TRBD1 identical over 7 bases. CDR3 sequence (DNA): TGTGCCTGGAGTGTACTGGACAGGTCCTACGAGCAGTACTTC. Translating it yields CAWSVLDRSYEQYF.